The 21 T cell receptor gamma chains reported below all come from one sample, sequenced in a study of Vδ1+ human thymocytes. Overall study results and limits: In the thymus, TRG and TRD repertoires looked highly polyclonal with Gaussian CDR3 lengths.

These TCRs' antigens remain unknown. The template was reverse-transcribed extracted RNA. CDR3 amplicons came from multiplex PCR with pooled V-gene forward and constant-region reverse primers. TCRdb processed the multiplex PCR reads again with the CATT caller. This repertoire shows approximately 25,000 gamma-chain clones, roughly 20% found once; its top ten account for 1.8%. Material: Vdelta1+ gamma-delta thymocytes from the thymus. Described subset: FACS-sorted CD3+ TCRalphabeta- TCRVdelta1+ TCRVdelta2- thymocytes. These receptors were collected from a boy younger than two who had congenital heart surgery.

This chain uses TRGV4 with TRGJ1 or TRGJ2. After removal of 4 bases from V and 4 bases from J, the junction contained 10 bases not matched to a gene. CDR3 length: 14 amino acids. Germline CDR1 reads EGSTGY; CDR2 reads YDSYTSSV. DNA of the CDR3: TGTGCCACCTGGGACATGAGTATATATTATAAGAAACTCTTT. Encoded protein: CATWDMSIYYKKLF.

This chain connects TRGV9 to TRGJ1 or TRGJ2. Germline trimming cut 3 bases from V and 11 bases from J; bases unmatched to any gene: 10. This CDR3 contains 12 residues. Germline V gene lookup returns CDR1 GITISATS and CDR2 ISYDGTV (reference sequence). CDR3 region: CALWELGPQKLF. CDR3 in DNA: TGTGCCTTGTGGGAGCTCGGCCCCCAGAAACTCTTT.

The V and J genes are TRGV9 and TRGJP1. After removal of 0 bases from V and 2 bases from J, the junction contained 12 bases not matched to a gene. Germline CDR1 is GITISATS and CDR2 is ISYDGTV (reference sequence). The CDR3 is 18 residues long. The CDR3, as DNA: TGTGCCTTGTGGGAGGTGCACAGGGGGGTAACCACTGGTTGGTTCAAGATATTT. Its translation: CALWEVHRGVTTGWFKIF.

This chain connects TRGV2 to TRGJ1 or TRGJ2. Germline V CDR1 and CDR2: EGSNGY, YDSYNSKV. This CDR3 has 15 residues. V lost 5 bases to trimming and J lost 1 base; unmatched junction nucleotides: 11. The DNA for the CDR3 is TGTGCCACCTGGGTCCCGGTGGAAAATTATTATAAGAAACTCTTT. It is translated as CATWVPVENYYKKLF.

This clone was counted a few times. The identical CDR3 is also encoded by other nucleotide sequences in the sample. This chain joins TRGV9 and TRGJ1 or TRGJ2. Germline CDR1 and CDR2: GITISATS and ISYDGTV (reference sequence). CDR3 size: 13 residues. The J segment lost 12 bases and the V segment lost 4 bases, leaving 15 bases of the junction unmatched. The CDR3 here is CALWDPSGLRKLF. The DNA of the CDR3 is TGTGCCTTGTGGGACCCTTCGGGGCTAAGGAAACTCTTT.

On this clone: The same CDR3 arises from other DNA sequences in this sample as well. The J gene is TRGJ1 or TRGJ2, the V gene TRGV9. Germline CDR1 GITISATS, CDR2 ISYDGTV (reference sequence). The V segment lost 4 bases and the J segment 6 bases; nucleotides outside the gene matches: 6. CDR3 length equals 12 residues. The CDR3 sequence: CALWDSSYKKLF. The DNA of the CDR3 is TGTGCCTTGTGGGATTCGAGTTATAAGAAACTCTTT.

The chain joins TRGV2 to TRGJ1 or TRGJ2. The V gene end was trimmed by 2 bases and the J gene end by 3 bases; junction bases not matched to a gene: 10. Germline V CDR1 and CDR2: EGSNGY, YDSYNSKV. The CDR3 length is 15 residues. Here the CDR3 reads CATWDVASFYYKKLF. The DNA for the CDR3 is TGTGCCACCTGGGACGTCGCATCGTTTTATTATAAGAAACTCTTT.

This chain uses TRGV9 with TRGJ1 or TRGJ2. V was pared by 3 bases and J by 3 bases, with 8 bases of the junction left unmatched. This CDR3 is 14 amino acids long. CDR1 and CDR2 from the germline V gene are GITISATS and ISYDGTV (reference sequence). CDR3 region: CALWEPPFYYKKLF. CDR3 sequence (DNA): TGTGCCTTGTGGGAGCCTCCCTTTTATTATAAGAAACTCTTT.

The chain uses TRGV2 and TRGJP2. The CDR3 contains 17 residues. Germline V CDR1 and CDR2: EGSNGY, YDSYNSKV. V lost 1 base and J lost 3; bases outside the gene matches: 11. The CDR3 DNA is TGTGCCACCTGGGACGGACAGGGTAGTGGTAGTGATTGGATCAAGACGTTT. Protein product: CATWDGQGSGSDWIKTF.

This clone was seen a handful of times. At one end the junction does not follow the germline gene, possibly because of a read error. V is TRGV5 and J is TRGJP2. Germline lookup yields CDR1 VINAFY and CDR2 YDVSNSKD. This CDR3 contains 13 residues. The CDR3 loop reads CATWATSDWIKTF. CDR3 nucleotides: TGTGCCACCTGGGCCACTAGTGATTGGATCAAGACGTTC.

Details on this clone: Distinct nucleotide sequences in the sample also encode this CDR3. The chain joins TRGV2 to TRGJP2. The germline V gene encodes CDR1 EGSNGY and CDR2 YDSYNSKV. With V trimmed by 1 base and J by 1 base, 3 bases remained unmatched. The CDR3 is 15 residues long. CDR3 region: CATWDGISSDWIKTF. The CDR3 DNA reads TGTGCCACCTGGGACGGTATTAGTAGTGATTGGATCAAGACGTTT.

This clone was observed a handful of times. The genes are TRGV9 and TRGJ1 or TRGJ2. Germline CDR1 is GITISATS and CDR2 is ISYDGTV (reference sequence). J lost 8 bases, V lost 4 bases, and 8 bases had no gene match. There are 12 residues in the CDR3. The CDR3 is CALWEPKDKKLF. Written as DNA, the CDR3 is TGTGCCTTGTGGGAACCCAAGGATAAGAAACTCTTT.

This sequence joins TRGV9 and TRGJP2. J gave up 1 base and V 12 bases, and 8 bases lay outside the gene matches. The length of the CDR3 is 13 residues. CDR1 and CDR2 (germline): GITISATS, ISYDGTV (reference sequence). The CDR3 protein is CAPEGSSDWIKTF. CDR3 coding DNA: TGTGCCCCGGAGGGTAGTAGTGATTGGATCAAGACGTTT.

There are a few counts of this clone. The gene calls are TRGV3 and TRGJ1 or TRGJ2. V shed 2 bases, J shed 3 bases, and the junction held 13 bases outside the gene matches. CDR1 is VTNTFY, CDR2 YDVSTARD, per germline (reference sequence). This CDR3 has 16 residues. The CDR3 nucleotides are TGTGCCACCTGGGACATGCCCCTTGGGGTTTATTATAAGAAACTCTTT. Its translation: CATWDMPLGVYYKKLF.

On this clone: This CDR3 is also generated by other DNA sequences in the sample. V gene TRGV5 combines with J gene TRGJ1 or TRGJ2. CDR3 size: 13 residues. The V and J ends lost 1 base and 3 bases, in that order; junction bases with no gene match: 3. Germline CDR1 and CDR2: VINAFY and YDVSNSKD. CDR3 sequence reads: CATWDSGYYKKLF. In nucleotides, the CDR3 is TGTGCCACCTGGGACAGCGGTTATTATAAGAAACTCTTT.

Remarks on this clone: Other DNA variants within this sample encode the same CDR3. The chain recombines TRGV5 with TRGJ1 or TRGJ2. J lost 7 bases, V lost 3 bases, and 6 bases had no gene match. Per the germline V gene, CDR1 is VINAFY and CDR2 is YDVSNSKD. CDR3 length equals 12 residues. This CDR3 is CATWDLGYKKLF. In DNA, the CDR3 is TGTGCCACCTGGGACTTGGGGTATAAGAAACTCTTT.

This clone has only a few counts. Other DNA sequences of this sample code for an identical CDR3. The V and J genes are TRGV9 and TRGJ1 or TRGJ2. Germline CDR1 and CDR2: GITISATS and ISYDGTV (reference sequence). This CDR3 is built from 14 residues. J was trimmed by 0 bases and V by 2 bases; bases with no gene match: 4. Here the CDR3 DNA reads TGTGCCTTGTGGGAGGAATCGAATTATTATAAGAAACTCTTT. This encodes CALWEESNYYKKLF.

This chain connects TRGV5 to TRGJ1 or TRGJ2. J gave up 3 bases and V 1 base, and 6 bases lay outside the gene matches. Germline V CDR1 and CDR2: VINAFY, YDVSNSKD. The CDR3 covers 14 residues. The CDR3 here is CATWDSPPYYKKLF. DNA of the CDR3: TGTGCCACCTGGGACAGCCCCCCTTATTATAAGAAACTCTTT.

In this sample, this clone turned up a few times. This rearrangement joins TRGV9 to TRGJ1 or TRGJ2. V lost 4 bases, J lost 3 bases, and 9 bases stayed unmatched. Germline V lookup: CDR1 GITISATS, CDR2 ISYDGTV (reference sequence). The CDR3 consists of 14 residues. CDR3 loop: CALWDRLLYYKKLF. In nucleotides, the CDR3 is TGTGCCTTGTGGGACCGTCTTCTTTATTATAAGAAACTCTTT.

The chain is built from TRGV5 and TRGJ1 or TRGJ2. This CDR3 comprises 13 residues. Germline loops: CDR1 VINAFY, CDR2 YDVSNSKD. Losses at the gene ends were 3 bases for V and 9 bases for J; bases not matched to a gene: 11. This CDR3 reads CATWDLPGSKKLF. In DNA form, the CDR3 reads TGTGCCACCTGGGACCTTCCGGGGAGTAAGAAACTCTTT.

The chain carries TRGV9 and TRGJ1 or TRGJ2. The CDR3 has 12 amino acids. The junction had 11 bases not matched to a gene; V was cut back by 3 bases and J by 12 bases. CDR1 is GITISATS, CDR2 ISYDGTV, per germline (reference sequence). The CDR3 sequence is CALWEPSMWKLF. CDR3 in DNA: TGTGCCTTGTGGGAGCCATCAATGTGGAAACTCTTT.